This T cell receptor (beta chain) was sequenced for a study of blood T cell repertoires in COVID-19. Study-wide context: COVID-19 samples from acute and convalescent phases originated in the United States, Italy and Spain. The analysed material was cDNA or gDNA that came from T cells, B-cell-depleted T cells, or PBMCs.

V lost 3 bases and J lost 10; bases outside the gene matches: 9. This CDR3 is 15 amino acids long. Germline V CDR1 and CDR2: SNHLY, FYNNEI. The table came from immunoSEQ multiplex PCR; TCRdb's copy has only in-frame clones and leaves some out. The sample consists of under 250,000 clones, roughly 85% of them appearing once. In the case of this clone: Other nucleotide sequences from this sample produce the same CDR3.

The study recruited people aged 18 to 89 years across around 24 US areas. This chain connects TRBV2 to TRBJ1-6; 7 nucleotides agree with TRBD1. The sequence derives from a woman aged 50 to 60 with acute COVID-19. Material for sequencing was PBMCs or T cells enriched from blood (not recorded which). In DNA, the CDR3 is TGTGCCAGCAGTGATACGACAGGGTATCCCTCACCCCTCCACTTT. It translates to CASSDTTGYPSPLHF.